The 17 T cell receptor beta chains presented below share a single source sample, sequenced in a study of cytotoxic CD8 clonotypes in ibrutinib-treated CLL. The data were produced by immunoSEQ multiplex PCR, yet TCRdb's version contains in-frame clones alone and is incomplete. The data hold 65,000 to 90,000 clones, with less than 90% observed a single time. The input for sequencing was PBMCs, taken after 24 months of ibrutinib treatment. The receptors shown here come from a human donor with chronic lymphocytic leukemia.

The gene calls are TRBV7-9 and TRBJ2-1; D gene unclear. The V and J ends lost 6 bases and 0 bases respectively, with 12 bases between them. The CDR3 consists of 15 residues. Germline V lookup: CDR1 SEHNR, CDR2 FQNEAQ (reference sequence). The CDR3 is CASRPGRSSYNEQFF. As DNA, the CDR3 is TGTGCCAGCAGGCCAGGTCGAAGCTCCTACAATGAGCAGTTCTTC.

The chain couples TRBV5-4 to TRBJ2-2; 8 nucleotides agree with TRBD2. Germline V lookup: CDR1 SGHNT, CDR2 YYREEE (reference sequence). The V and J ends lost 2 bases and 4 bases, in that order; junction bases with no gene match: 7. The length of the CDR3 is 16 residues. The CDR3 is CASSFDPGGLTGELFF. The CDR3 bases are TGTGCCAGCAGCTTTGATCCGGGAGGGCTCACCGGGGAGCTGTTTTTT.

The chain recombines TRBV6-1 with TRBJ2-1; 7 nucleotides line up with TRBD1. After removal of 4 bases from V and 9 bases from J, the junction contained 6 bases not matched to a gene. Germline CDR1 is MNHNS and CDR2 is SASEGT. The CDR3 has 13 residues. DNA for the CDR3: TGTGCCAGCAGTGGCCAGACAGGGATTGAGCAGTTCTTC. It translates to CASSGQTGIEQFF.

The gene calls are TRBV28 and TRBJ2-1; TRBD2 matches 10 bases. CDR3 size: 16 residues. The germline V gene has CDR1 MDHEN and CDR2 SYDVKM. V shed 2 bases and J 9 bases; nucleotides not matched to a gene: 10. The CDR3 sequence: CASSLPSGRAFGEQFF. The CDR3 DNA sequence: TGTGCCAGCAGTTTACCCAGCGGGAGGGCCTTCGGTGAGCAGTTCTTC.

The V and J genes are TRBV27 and TRBJ2-5, with D maybe TRBD1 (5 bases). V was clipped by 5 bases and J by 7 bases, with 14 bases between them. The germline CDR1 and CDR2 sequences are MNHEY and SMNVEV (reference sequence). This CDR3 has 13 amino acids. The CDR3 nucleotides are TGTGCCAGCAGTCTGCTCTCCCAGGGGACCCAGTACTTC. It encodes CASSLLSQGTQYF.

The chain is built from TRBV6-5 and TRBJ1-1; 8 nucleotides align to TRBD1. This CDR3 contains 15 residues. CDR1 is MNHEY and CDR2 is SVGAGI in the germline V gene. V lost 2 bases and J lost 4; bases outside the gene matches: 6. CDR3 amino acids: CASSYVRGLGTEAFF. The DNA for the CDR3 is TGTGCCAGCAGTTACGTCAGGGGGCTTGGCACTGAAGCTTTCTTT.

The chain carries TRBV5-6 and TRBJ2-3; D might be TRBD1 (5 bases). This CDR3 region has 16 residues. Looked up from germline, CDR1 is SGHDT and CDR2 is YYEEEE. Trimming took off 2 bases at V and 2 bases at J, with 15 bases between the two ends. The DNA for the CDR3 is TGTGCCAGCAGCTTTCAGTCCAGGACATACACAGATACGCAGTATTTT. Residues: CASSFQSRTYTDTQYF.

V usage is TRBV6-6 and J usage is TRBJ1-2; a weak D match, TRBD1 (6 bases). The germline gives CDR1 MNHNY, CDR2 SVGAGI (reference sequence). V gave up 2 bases and J gave up 6 bases, with 16 bases separating them. The CDR3 contains 15 residues. Written as DNA, the CDR3 is TGTGCCAGCAGTTACAGCAGGGGACCCGACCATGGCTACACCTTC. It codes for CASSYSRGPDHGYTF.

This clone has just a few counts. V and J are TRBV2 and TRBJ2-2, with 7 bases aligning to TRBD2. This CDR3 region has 14 residues. Germline V gives CDR1 SNHLY, CDR2 FYNNEI. After removal of 3 bases from V and 5 bases from J, the junction contained 3 bases not matched to a gene. This CDR3 reads CASSDLGGTGELFF. The CDR3 bases are TGTGCCAGCAGTGACTTGGGGGGGACCGGGGAGCTGTTTTTT.

V gene TRBV10-2 combines with J gene TRBJ2-1, with D hard to call. CDR1 and CDR2 (germline): WSHSY, SAAADI. Trimming stripped 4 bases from V and 4 bases from J, with 5 bases between. The CDR3 has 12 amino acids. The CDR3 spells CASSVSYNEQFF. As DNA, the CDR3 is TGCGCCAGCAGTGTAAGTTACAATGAGCAGTTCTTC.

This rearrangement joins TRBV18 to TRBJ2-2; maybe TRBD2 (5 bases). Per the germline V gene, CDR1 is KGHSH and CDR2 is LQKENI. This CDR3 contains 14 residues. V lost 8 bases, J lost 6 bases, and 16 bases lay in between. This chain's CDR3 is CASQLAAGPGELFF. Here the CDR3 DNA reads TGTGCCAGCCAACTCGCGGCGGGTCCCGGGGAGCTGTTTTTT.

The V gene is TRBV28, the J gene TRBJ1-2; D unclear. The length of the CDR3 is 14 residues. The V gene's germline CDR1 is MDHEN and CDR2 SYDVKM. Trimming shortened V by 5 bases and J by 3 bases, and 13 bases separated the two germline ends. This CDR3 is CASSPPEPYYGYTF. Here the CDR3 DNA reads TGTGCCAGCAGTCCCCCGGAGCCTTACTATGGCTACACCTTC.

The chain links TRBV5-1 to TRBJ2-2, with 8 bases matching TRBD1. J lost 4 bases, V lost 0 bases, and 5 bases had no gene match. This CDR3 has 16 amino acids. The V gene's germline CDR1 is SGHRS and CDR2 YFSETQ. Here the CDR3 reads CASSLGTGFSTGELFF. DNA for the CDR3: TGCGCCAGCAGCTTGGGGACAGGGTTTTCCACCGGGGAGCTGTTTTTT. The full variable domain, completed using reference TRBV5-1 and TRBJ2-2, is KAGVTQTPRYLIKTRGQQVTLSCSPISGHRSVSWYQQTPGQGLQFLFEYFSETQRNKGNFPGRFSGRQFSNSRSEMNVSTLELGDSALYLCASSLGTGFSTGELFFGEGSRLTVL.

The rearrangement links TRBV27 to TRBJ2-2; 7 nucleotides agree with TRBD1. CDR1 and CDR2 (germline): MNHEY, SMNVEV (reference sequence). With V trimmed by 8 bases and J by 1 base, 4 bases remained unmatched. The CDR3 runs 14 residues. The CDR3 nucleotides read TGTGCCAGCCGTGACAGGGTGAACACCGGGGAGCTGTTTTTT. Protein product: CASRDRVNTGELFF.

The chain carries TRBV2 and TRBJ2-2, with D possibly matching TRBD2 (5 bases). The CDR3 sequence is 15 residues long. The germline gives CDR1 SNHLY, CDR2 FYNNEI. V was cut by 3 bases and J by 4 bases, with 12 bases left in between. DNA of the CDR3: TGTGCCAGCAGTGAGCATCTAGCTGGCACCGGGGAGCTGTTTTTT. Amino acid sequence: CASSEHLAGTGELFF.

J is TRBJ2-7 and V is TRBV7-6; 8 bases map to TRBD1. Germline lookup yields CDR1 SGHVS and CDR2 FNYEAQ. The CDR3 contains 15 residues. The V segment lost 1 base and the J segment 2 bases; nucleotides outside the gene matches: 4. CDR3 DNA: TGTGCCAGCAGCTTAGAAGACAGGGGACCCTACGAGCAGTACTTC. Protein product: CASSLEDRGPYEQYF.

This clone was detected only a few times. The chain recombines TRBV5-5 with TRBJ1-3; D gene ambiguous. V lost 8 bases, J lost 9 bases, and 18 bases lay in between. This CDR3 has 13 amino acids. Germline V CDR1 and CDR2: SGHKS, YYEKEE (reference sequence). The CDR3 coding sequence is TGTGCCAGTCATCCACTTCAGAGATCCACCATATATTTT. The encoded protein is CASHPLQRSTIYF.